This entry concerns a single T cell receptor beta chain. This record comes from a study of blood T cell repertoires in COVID-19. Across the study: Sources were T cells, B-cell-depleted T cells, or PBMCs; the material itself was cDNA or gDNA.

The length of the CDR3 is 15 residues. The V segment lost 7 bases and the J segment 4 bases; nucleotides outside the gene matches: 9. From germline, CDR1 is MNHEY and CDR2 SVGAGI. Libraries were prepared by immunoSEQ multiplex PCR; TCRdb keeps only in-frame clonotypes and omits some of them. The table has 150,000 to 200,000 clones, just under 90% seen once. Sample: peripheral blood. The TCR comes from a man between 18 and 35 years old with active or convalescent COVID-19. V and J are TRBV6-5 and TRBJ1-5; TRBD1 matches at 8 bases. CDR3 residues: CASTTGQGSNQPQHF. CDR3 DNA: TGTGCCAGCACCACCGGACAGGGATCGAATCAGCCCCAGCATTTT.